This T cell receptor beta chain was retrieved from a study of cytomegalovirus exposure and HLA in healthy donors. Study summary: An earlier analysis found 100 million or so unique TCR beta sequences from 150 million to 200 million T cells. Early on, a data release was issued that held some 91 million unique TCRs from HLA-typed donors.

V lost 5 bases, J lost 2 bases, and 5 bases stayed unmatched. The germline CDR1 and CDR2 sequences are SEHNR and FQNEAQ (reference sequence). There are 14 residues in the CDR3. The PCR used 60 Vbeta and 13 Jbeta primers. TCRdb's copy holds only in-frame clones and misses some; the assay was immunoSEQ multiplex PCR. The table records 180,000 or so clones, 76% of them present only once. General observations from the study: In a later analysis, a genetic analysis reported fewer productive-TCR N-insertions in an Asian-associated ancestry cluster than the cohort average. Most of the TCR beta V segments (in an earlier analysis) were productive either about 87% or about 30% of the time.

On this clone itself: What it binds is not known.

The V and J genes are TRBV7-9 and TRBJ2-7; 8 positions agree with TRBD2. The sequencing sample was made of PBMCs. The source is a man aged 18 to 30 in good health and CMV-seronegative. DNA for the CDR3: TGTGCCAGCAGCCTCGGGGGGGGCCCCTACGAGCAGTACTTC. Residues: CASSLGGGPYEQYF. Filled out from reference TRBV7-9 and TRBJ2-7, the complete variable domain reads DTGVSQNPRHKITKRGQNVTFRCDPISEHNRLYWYRQTLGQGPEFLTYFQNEAQLEKSRLLSDRFSAERPKGSFSTLEIQRTEQGDSAMYLCASSLGGGPYEQYFGPGTRLTVT.